This TCR beta chain was recovered during a study of HIV-infected patients and healthy controls. Study-wide points: HIV-associated CDR3 frequencies dropped significantly during therapy; CMV-associated ones, mostly rising, changed nonsignificantly.

In its sample, this clonotype was seen many times. Its specificity is unknown. This CDR3 contains 15 residues. Looked up from germline, CDR1 is DFQATT and CDR2 is SNEGSKA (reference sequence). V was cut by 1 base and J by 7 bases, with 17 bases left in between. Alpha and beta constant-region primers primed reverse transcription of about 0.5 ug RNA. Separate chain-specific third strand synthesis with multiplexing indices produced the alpha and beta libraries. TCRdb analysed the 5' RACE reads with MiXCR anew, one entry per CDR3 protein. Altogether 15,000 to 20,000 distinct CDR3 sequences are present, over 7% being singletons, with the ten largest covering over 2.5%. Whole blood was used without fractionation, so all unsorted peripheral T cells were included. Ten uninfected healthy donors were sampled as controls, a few sampled twice around three months apart.

Source material: blood. The chain joins TRBV20-1 to TRBJ1-5; D may be TRBD1 (6 bases). The TCR sequence derives from an adult in good health. CDR3 nucleotides: TGCAGTGCTAGAGGGGGGGCAGGTATGAACCAGCCCCAGCATTTT. This translates into CSARGGAGMNQPQHF.